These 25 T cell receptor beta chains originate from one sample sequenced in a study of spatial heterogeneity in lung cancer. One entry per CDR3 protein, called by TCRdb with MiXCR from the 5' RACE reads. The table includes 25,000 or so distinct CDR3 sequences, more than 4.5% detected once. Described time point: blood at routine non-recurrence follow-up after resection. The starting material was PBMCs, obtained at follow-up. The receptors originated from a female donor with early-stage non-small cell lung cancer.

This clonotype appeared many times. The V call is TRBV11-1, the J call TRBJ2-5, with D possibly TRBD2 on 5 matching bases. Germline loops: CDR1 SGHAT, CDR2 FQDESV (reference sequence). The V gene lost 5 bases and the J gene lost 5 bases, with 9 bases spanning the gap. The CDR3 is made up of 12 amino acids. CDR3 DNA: TGTGCCAGCAGCGGGAGTTGGGAGACCCAGTACTTC. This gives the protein CASSGSWETQYF.

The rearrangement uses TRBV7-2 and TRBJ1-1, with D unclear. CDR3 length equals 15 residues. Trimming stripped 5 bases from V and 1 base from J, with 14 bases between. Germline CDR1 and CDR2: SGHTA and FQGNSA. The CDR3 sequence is CASSPSMASNTEAFF. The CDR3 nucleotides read TGTGCCAGCAGCCCCTCTATGGCCTCGAACACTGAAGCTTTCTTT.

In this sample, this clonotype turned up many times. This CDR3 is CATSRDRTRLAGFSYNEQFF. The CDR3 bases are TGTGCCACCAGCAGAGATAGAACTCGACTAGCGGGTTTCTCCTACAATGAGCAGTTCTTC. The chain recombines TRBV15 with TRBJ2-1, with 10 bases fitting TRBD2. There are 20 residues in the CDR3. J lost 0 bases, V lost 0 bases, and 11 bases had no gene match. Looked up from germline, CDR1 is LNHNV and CDR2 is YYDKDF (reference sequence).

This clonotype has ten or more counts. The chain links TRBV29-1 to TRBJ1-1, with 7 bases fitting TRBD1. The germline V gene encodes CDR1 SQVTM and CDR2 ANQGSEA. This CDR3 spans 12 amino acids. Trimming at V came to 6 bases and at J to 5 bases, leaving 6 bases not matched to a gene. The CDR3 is CSVARQGTEAFF. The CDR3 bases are TGCAGCGTAGCCCGACAGGGAACTGAAGCTTTCTTT.

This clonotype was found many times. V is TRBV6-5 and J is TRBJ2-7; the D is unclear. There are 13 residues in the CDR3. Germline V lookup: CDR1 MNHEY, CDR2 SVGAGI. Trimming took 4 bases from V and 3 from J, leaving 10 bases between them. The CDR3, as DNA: TGTGCCAGCAGTTCCCCTACTTACTACGAGCAGTACTTC. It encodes CASSSPTYYEQYF.

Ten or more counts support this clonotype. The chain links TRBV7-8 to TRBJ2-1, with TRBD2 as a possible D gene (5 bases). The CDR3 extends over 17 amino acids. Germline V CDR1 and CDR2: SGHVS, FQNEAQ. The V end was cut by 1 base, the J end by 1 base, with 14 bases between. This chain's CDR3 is CASSLGTGSLSYNEQFF. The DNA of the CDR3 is TGTGCCAGCAGCTTAGGCACGGGATCCCTATCCTACAATGAGCAGTTCTTC.

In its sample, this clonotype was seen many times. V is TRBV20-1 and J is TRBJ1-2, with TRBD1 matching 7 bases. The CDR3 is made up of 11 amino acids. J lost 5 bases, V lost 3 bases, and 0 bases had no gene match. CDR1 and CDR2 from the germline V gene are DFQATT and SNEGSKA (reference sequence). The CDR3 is CSARGQYGYTF. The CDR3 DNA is TGCAGTGCTAGGGGACAGTATGGCTACACCTTC.

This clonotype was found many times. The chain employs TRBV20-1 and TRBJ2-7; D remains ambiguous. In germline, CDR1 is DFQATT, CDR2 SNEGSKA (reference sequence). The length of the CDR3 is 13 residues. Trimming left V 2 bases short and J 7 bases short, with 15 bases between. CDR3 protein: CSARPRSSREQYF. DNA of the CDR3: TGCAGTGCTAGACCTCGGAGCTCGCGGGAGCAGTACTTC.

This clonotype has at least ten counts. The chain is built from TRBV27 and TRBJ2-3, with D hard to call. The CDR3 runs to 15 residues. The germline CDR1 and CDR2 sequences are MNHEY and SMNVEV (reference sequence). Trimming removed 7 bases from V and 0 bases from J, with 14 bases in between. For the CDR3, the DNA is TGTGCCAGCAAAATACTTGGTACTAGCACAGATACGCAGTATTTT. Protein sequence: CASKILGTSTDTQYF.

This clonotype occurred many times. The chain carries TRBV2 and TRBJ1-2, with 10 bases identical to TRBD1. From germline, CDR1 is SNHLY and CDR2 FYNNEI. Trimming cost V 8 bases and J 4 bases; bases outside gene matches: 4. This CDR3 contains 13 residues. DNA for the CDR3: TGTGCCAGCGGGGACAGGGGTTCCTATGGCTACACCTTC. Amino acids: CASGDRGSYGYTF.

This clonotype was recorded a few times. This CDR3 is CASSPSGRSTDTQYF. CDR3 bases: TGTGCCAGCAGTCCAAGCGGGAGAAGCACAGATACGCAGTATTTT. The V call is TRBV9, the J call TRBJ2-3, with 8 positions matching TRBD2. In germline, CDR1 is SGDLS, CDR2 YYNGEE. V dropped 5 bases and J dropped 0; count of bases not matched to a gene: 5. This CDR3 has 15 amino acids.

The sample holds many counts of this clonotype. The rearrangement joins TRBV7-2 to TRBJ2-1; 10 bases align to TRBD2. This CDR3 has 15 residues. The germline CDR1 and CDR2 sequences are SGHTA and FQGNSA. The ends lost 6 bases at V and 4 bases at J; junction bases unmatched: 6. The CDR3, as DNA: TGTGCCAGCAGGCCACTAGCGGGAAAATACAATGAGCAGTTCTTC. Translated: CASRPLAGKYNEQFF.

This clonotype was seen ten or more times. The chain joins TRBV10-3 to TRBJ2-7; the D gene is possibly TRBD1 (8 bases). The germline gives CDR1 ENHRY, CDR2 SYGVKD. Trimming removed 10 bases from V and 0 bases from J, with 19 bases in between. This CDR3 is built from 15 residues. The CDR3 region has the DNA TGTGCCACAGGGGGCTCTAGCGGTAGCTCCTACGAGCAGTACTTC. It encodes CATGGSSGSSYEQYF.

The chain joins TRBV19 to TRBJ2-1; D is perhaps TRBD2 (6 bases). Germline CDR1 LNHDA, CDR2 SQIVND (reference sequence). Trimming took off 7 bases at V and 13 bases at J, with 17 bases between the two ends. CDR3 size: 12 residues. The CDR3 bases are TGTGCCAGTACCAAGGGAACGGGAGAACAGTTCTTC. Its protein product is CASTKGTGEQFF.

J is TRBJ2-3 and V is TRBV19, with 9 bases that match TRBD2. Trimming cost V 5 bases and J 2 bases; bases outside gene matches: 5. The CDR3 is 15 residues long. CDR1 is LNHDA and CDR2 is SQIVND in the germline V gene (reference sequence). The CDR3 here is CASSPRLAATDTQYF. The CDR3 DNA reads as TGTGCCAGTAGTCCGAGACTAGCGGCCACAGATACGCAGTATTTT.

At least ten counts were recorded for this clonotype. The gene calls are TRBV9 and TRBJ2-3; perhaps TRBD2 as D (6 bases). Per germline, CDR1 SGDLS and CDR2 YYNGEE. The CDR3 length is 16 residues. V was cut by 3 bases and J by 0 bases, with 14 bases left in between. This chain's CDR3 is CASSARDFHSTDTQYF. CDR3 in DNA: TGTGCCAGCAGCGCGAGGGACTTTCACAGCACAGATACGCAGTATTTT.

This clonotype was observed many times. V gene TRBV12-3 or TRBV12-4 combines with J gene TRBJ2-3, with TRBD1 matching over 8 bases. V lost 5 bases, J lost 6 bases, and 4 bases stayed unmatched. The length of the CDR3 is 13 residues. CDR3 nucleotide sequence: TGTGCCAGCAGTAGACAGGGGCAGGATACGCAGTATTTT. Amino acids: CASSRQGQDTQYF.

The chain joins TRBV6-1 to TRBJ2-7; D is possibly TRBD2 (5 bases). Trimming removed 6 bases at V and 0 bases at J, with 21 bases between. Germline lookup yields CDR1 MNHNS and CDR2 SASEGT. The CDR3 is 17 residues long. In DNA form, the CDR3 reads TGTGCCAGCAGACCCGGGATCCTGAGGCCTTTCTCCTACGAGCAGTACTTC. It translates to CASRPGILRPFSYEQYF.

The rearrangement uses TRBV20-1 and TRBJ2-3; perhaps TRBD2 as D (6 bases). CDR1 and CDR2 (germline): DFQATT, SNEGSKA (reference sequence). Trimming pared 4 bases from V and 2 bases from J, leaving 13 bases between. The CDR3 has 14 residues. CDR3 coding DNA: TGCAGTGCTAAGTTGGGCGGGGCCACAGATACGCAGTATTTT. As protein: CSAKLGGATDTQYF.

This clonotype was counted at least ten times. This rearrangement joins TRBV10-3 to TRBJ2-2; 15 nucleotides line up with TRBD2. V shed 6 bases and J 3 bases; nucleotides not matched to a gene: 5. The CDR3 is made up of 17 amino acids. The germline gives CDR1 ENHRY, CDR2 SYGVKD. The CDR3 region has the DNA TGTGCCATCAGGGGACTAGCGGGAGGATTGGACACCGGGGAGCTGTTTTTT. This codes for CAIRGLAGGLDTGELFF.

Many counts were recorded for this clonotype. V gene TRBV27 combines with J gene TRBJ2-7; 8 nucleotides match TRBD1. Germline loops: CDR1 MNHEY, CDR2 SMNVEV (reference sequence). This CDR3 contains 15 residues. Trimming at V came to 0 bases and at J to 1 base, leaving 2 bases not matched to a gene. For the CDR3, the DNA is TGTGCCAGCAGTTTATCCGGGACAGGATCCTACGAGCAGTACTTC. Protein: CASSLSGTGSYEQYF.

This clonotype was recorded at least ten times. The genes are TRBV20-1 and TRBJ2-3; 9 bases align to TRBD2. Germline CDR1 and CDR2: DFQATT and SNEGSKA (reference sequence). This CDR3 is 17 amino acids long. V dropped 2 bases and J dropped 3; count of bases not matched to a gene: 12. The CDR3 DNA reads TGCAGTGCTAGATACCCCCCAGCGGGAGGAAGGACAGATACGCAGTATTTT. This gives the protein CSARYPPAGGRTDTQYF.

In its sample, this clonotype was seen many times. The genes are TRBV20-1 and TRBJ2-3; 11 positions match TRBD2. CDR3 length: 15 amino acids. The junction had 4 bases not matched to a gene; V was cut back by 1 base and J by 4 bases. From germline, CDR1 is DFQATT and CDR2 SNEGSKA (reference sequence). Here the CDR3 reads CSARGISGGADTQYF. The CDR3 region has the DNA TGCAGTGCTAGAGGGATTAGCGGGGGGGCAGATACGCAGTATTTT.

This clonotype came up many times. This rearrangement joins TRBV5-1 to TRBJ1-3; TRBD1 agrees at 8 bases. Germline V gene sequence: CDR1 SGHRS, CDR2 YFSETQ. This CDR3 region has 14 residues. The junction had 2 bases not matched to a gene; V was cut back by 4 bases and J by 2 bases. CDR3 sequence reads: CASSLQGAGNTIYF. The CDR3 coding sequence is TGCGCCAGCAGCCTACAGGGGGCTGGAAACACCATATATTTT.

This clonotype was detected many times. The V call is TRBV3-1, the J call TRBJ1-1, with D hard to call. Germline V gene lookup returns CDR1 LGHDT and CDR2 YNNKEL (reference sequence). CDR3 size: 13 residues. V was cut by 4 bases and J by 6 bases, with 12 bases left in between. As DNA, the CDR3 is TGTGCCAGCAGCCGCCCGACGGACTCTGAAGCTTTCTTT. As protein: CASSRPTDSEAFF.